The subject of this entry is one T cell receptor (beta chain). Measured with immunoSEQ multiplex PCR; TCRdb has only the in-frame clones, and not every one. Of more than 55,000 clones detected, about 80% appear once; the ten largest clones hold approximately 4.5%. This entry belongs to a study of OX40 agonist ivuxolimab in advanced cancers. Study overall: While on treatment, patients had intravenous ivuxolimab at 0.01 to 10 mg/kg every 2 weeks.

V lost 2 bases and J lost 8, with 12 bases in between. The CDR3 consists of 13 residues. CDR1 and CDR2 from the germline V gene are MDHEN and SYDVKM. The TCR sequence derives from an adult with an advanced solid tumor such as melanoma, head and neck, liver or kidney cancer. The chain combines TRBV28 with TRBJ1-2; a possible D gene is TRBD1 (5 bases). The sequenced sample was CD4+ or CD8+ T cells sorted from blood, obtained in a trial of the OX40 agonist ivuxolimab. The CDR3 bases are TGTGCCAGCAGTTTACCTTCAGGGACCGGCTACACCTTC. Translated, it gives CASSLPSGTGYTF.